The 4 T cell receptor beta chains reported below all come from one sample, sequenced in a study of T cell responses to AZD1222 COVID-19 vaccine. TCRdb's copy holds only in-frame clones and misses some; the assay was immunoSEQ multiplex PCR. The table records over 130,000 clones, around 90% of them present only once. The material sequenced was peripheral blood, taken 28 days after the second AZD1222 dose. These receptors came from an adult who received the AZD1222 COVID-19 vaccine.

J is TRBJ2-3 and V is TRBV28; TRBD1 matches at 9 bases. The V segment lost 2 bases and the J segment 5 bases; nucleotides outside the gene matches: 5. In germline, CDR1 is MDHEN, CDR2 SYDVKM. This CDR3 has 15 amino acids. The CDR3 loop reads CASSLGQGRGDTQYF. Here the CDR3 DNA reads TGTGCCAGCAGTTTAGGACAGGGGAGGGGAGATACGCAGTATTTT.

The chain joins TRBV28 to TRBJ1-5; TRBD1 agrees at 9 bases. The V gene's germline CDR1 is MDHEN and CDR2 SYDVKM. The trim removed 3 bases at V and 6 bases at J, leaving 9 bases unmatched. The CDR3 loop spans 16 amino acids. The CDR3 region has the DNA TGTGCCAGCAGTTTGGACAGGGGCCCTATCTTTCAGCCCCAGCATTTT. Translating it yields CASSLDRGPIFQPQHF.

As DNA, the CDR3 is TGTGCCAGCAGCTTCTATCGGAGCACAGATACGCAGTATTTT. This codes for CASSFYRSTDTQYF. This chain uses TRBV7-8 with TRBJ2-3; no clear D gene. CDR3 size: 14 residues. Between the trimmed V and J ends, which lost 3 bases and 0 bases, there was a span of 7 bases. The V gene's germline CDR1 is SGHVS and CDR2 FQNEAQ.

Note on this clone: Different DNA sequences within this sample yield the same CDR3. The gene calls are TRBV19 and TRBJ1-5, with D possibly TRBD1 on 6 matching bases. V lost 5 bases to trimming and J lost 7 bases, with 12 bases between them. This CDR3 has 13 amino acids. CDR1 LNHDA and CDR2 SQIVND come from the germline V gene (reference sequence). The CDR3 region is CASSGRGGQPQHF. In nucleotides, the CDR3 is TGTGCCAGTAGTGGCAGGGGAGGACAGCCCCAGCATTTT.